These 9 T cell receptor beta chains were all obtained from the same sample, sequenced in a study of identifying expanded T cells in peripheral blood. The method was immunoSEQ multiplex PCR; TCRdb's version includes in-frame clones alone and lacks a portion of them. The table has roughly 61,000 clones, about nine tenths seen once. The source material was blood. These receptors were obtained from a person aged 18 to 70 in good health.

The chain employs TRBV6-6 and TRBJ1-5, with 8 nucleotides matching TRBD1. The CDR3 has 15 amino acids. The V gene end was trimmed by 6 bases and the J gene end by 3 bases; junction bases not matched to a gene: 7. Germline CDR1 is MNHNY and CDR2 is SVGAGI (reference sequence). The CDR3 sequence is CASSRDRTYNQPQHF. CDR3 bases: TGTGCCAGCAGCCGGGACAGGACTTACAATCAGCCCCAGCATTTT.

The chain carries TRBV11-3 and TRBJ1-1; tentative D call: TRBD1 (5 bases). The CDR3 extends over 13 amino acids. Trimming took off 0 bases at V and 6 bases at J, with 8 bases between the two ends. Per the germline V gene, CDR1 is SGHNT and CDR2 is YENEEA. Here the CDR3 reads CASSLEGGAEAFF. The CDR3 DNA reads as TGTGCCAGCAGCTTAGAAGGAGGGGCTGAAGCTTTCTTT.

The chain joins TRBV30 to TRBJ2-3; 8 bases line up with TRBD2. V lost 2 bases to trimming and J lost 8 bases; unmatched junction nucleotides: 0. The CDR3 loop spans 11 amino acids. CDR1 and CDR2 from the germline V gene are GTSNPN and SVGIG (reference sequence). The CDR3 region has the DNA TGTGCCTGGAGTCGGGGGGGTACGCAGTATTTT. Residues: CAWSRGGTQYF.

This clone showed up just once. J is TRBJ1-2 and V is TRBV7-9; TRBD1 agrees at 11 bases. Germline CDR1 reads SEHNR; CDR2 reads FQNEAQ (reference sequence). This CDR3 spans 14 amino acids. With 3 bases clipped from V and 7 bases from J, the junction kept 4 bases outside the gene matches. The CDR3 nucleotides read TGTGCCAGCAGCTTGGACAGGGGGCTTAGTGGCTACACCTTC. Amino acid sequence: CASSLDRGLSGYTF.

The V gene is TRBV27, the J gene TRBJ2-7; possibly TRBD1 for D (6 bases). The V end was cut by 6 bases, the J end by 1 base, with 13 bases between. CDR3 length equals 14 residues. CDR1 is MNHEY, CDR2 SMNVEV, per germline (reference sequence). CDR3 bases: TGTGCCAGCAGCGAGCCAGGGGAATCCTACGAGCAGTACTTC. The encoded protein is CASSEPGESYEQYF.

The CDR3, as DNA: TGTGCCAGTAGTGGCCTCAGGGGTTACACGCAGTATTTT. It yields the protein CASSGLRGYTQYF. The chain has TRBV19 and TRBJ2-3; D is perhaps TRBD1 (6 bases). The CDR3 extends over 13 amino acids. Germline V gene data show CDR1 as LNHDA and CDR2 as SQIVND (reference sequence). V gave up 5 bases and J gave up 9 bases, with 15 bases separating them. The whole variable domain, remainder taken from reference TRBV19 and TRBJ2-3, is DGGITQSPKYLFRKEGQNVTLSCEQNLNHDAMYWYRQDPGQGLRLIYYSQIVNDFQKGDIAEGYSVSREKKESFPLTVTSAQKNPTAFYLCASSGLRGYTQYFGPGTRLTVL.

The CDR3 loop is CASSGSTSRELFF. Written as DNA, the CDR3 is TGTGCCAGCAGTGGATCTACTAGTAGGGAGCTGTTTTTT. This rearrangement joins TRBV28 to TRBJ2-2; D is perhaps TRBD2 (5 bases). V dropped 5 bases and J dropped 9 bases, with 13 bases sitting between them. The CDR3 runs 13 residues. Per the germline V gene, CDR1 is MDHEN and CDR2 is SYDVKM.

The V gene is TRBV5-6, the J gene TRBJ1-5; 10 bases are shared with TRBD1. This CDR3 contains 15 residues. From germline, CDR1 is SGHDT and CDR2 YYEEEE. V shed 0 bases and J 4 bases; nucleotides not matched to a gene: 1. DNA for the CDR3: TGTGCCAGCAGCTTGGGGACAGGGGGGAATCAGCCCCAGCATTTT. Amino acids: CASSLGTGGNQPQHF.

The chain links TRBV2 to TRBJ1-2; D gene uncertain. CDR3 length: 14 residues. Germline lookup yields CDR1 SNHLY and CDR2 FYNNEI. Trimming stripped 5 bases from V and 10 bases from J, with 20 bases between. DNA of the CDR3: TGTGCCAGCAGTTTAACAGAGATCTCTCCCATCTACACCTTC. Its protein is CASSLTEISPIYTF.